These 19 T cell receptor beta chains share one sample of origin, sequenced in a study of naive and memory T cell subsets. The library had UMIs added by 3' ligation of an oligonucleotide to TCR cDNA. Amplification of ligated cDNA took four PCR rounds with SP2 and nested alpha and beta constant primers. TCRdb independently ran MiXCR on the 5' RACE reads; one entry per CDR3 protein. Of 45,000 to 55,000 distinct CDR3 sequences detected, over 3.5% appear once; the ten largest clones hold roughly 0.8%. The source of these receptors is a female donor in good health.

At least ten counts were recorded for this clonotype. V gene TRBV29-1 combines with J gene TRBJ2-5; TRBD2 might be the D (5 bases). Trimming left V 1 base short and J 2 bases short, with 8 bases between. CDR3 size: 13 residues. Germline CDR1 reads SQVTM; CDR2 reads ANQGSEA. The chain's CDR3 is CSVEGSVQETQYF. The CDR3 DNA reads TGCAGCGTTGAAGGTAGCGTTCAAGAGACCCAGTACTTC.

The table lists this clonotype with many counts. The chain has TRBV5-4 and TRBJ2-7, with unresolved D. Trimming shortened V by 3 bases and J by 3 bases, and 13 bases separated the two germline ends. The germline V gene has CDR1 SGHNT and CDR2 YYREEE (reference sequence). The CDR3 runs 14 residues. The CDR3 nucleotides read TGTGCCAGCAGCTACGGCAGAAACTTCTACGAGCAGTACTTC. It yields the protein CASSYGRNFYEQYF.

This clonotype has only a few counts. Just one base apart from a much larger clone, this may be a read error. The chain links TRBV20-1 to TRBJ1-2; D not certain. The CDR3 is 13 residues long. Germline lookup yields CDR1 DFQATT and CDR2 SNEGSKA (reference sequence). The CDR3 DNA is TGCAGTGCTAGAGATAATGAGGGAGATGGCGACACCTTC. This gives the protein CSARDNEGDGDTF.

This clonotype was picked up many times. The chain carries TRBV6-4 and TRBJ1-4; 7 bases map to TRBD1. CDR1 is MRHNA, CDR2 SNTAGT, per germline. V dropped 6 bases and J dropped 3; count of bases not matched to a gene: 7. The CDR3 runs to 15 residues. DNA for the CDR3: TGTGCCAGCAGACCCAGGGGGTTTGCTAATGAAAAACTGTTTTTT. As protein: CASRPRGFANEKLFF.

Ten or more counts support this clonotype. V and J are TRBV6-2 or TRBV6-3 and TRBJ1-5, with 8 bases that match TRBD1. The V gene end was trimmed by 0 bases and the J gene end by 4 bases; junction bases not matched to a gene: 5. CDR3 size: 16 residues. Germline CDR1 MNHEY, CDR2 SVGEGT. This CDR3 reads CASSYSYRTGNQPQHF. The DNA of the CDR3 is TGTGCCAGCAGTTACTCGTATAGGACAGGGAATCAGCCCCAGCATTTT.

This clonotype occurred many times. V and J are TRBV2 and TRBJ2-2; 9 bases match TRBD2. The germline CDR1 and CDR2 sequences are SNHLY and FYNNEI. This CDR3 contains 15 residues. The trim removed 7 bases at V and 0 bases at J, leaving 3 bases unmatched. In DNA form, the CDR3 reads TGTGCCAGCACTGCTAGCGGGGCGAACACCGGGGAGCTGTTTTTT. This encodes CASTASGANTGELFF.

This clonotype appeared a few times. The CDR3 nucleotides are TGCAGCGTTGCGGGGGACGGGAATGAGCAGTTCTTC. Residues: CSVAGDGNEQFF. The V gene is TRBV29-1, the J gene TRBJ2-1; D might be TRBD2 (6 bases). The CDR3 is 12 residues long. Trimming shortened V by 4 bases and J by 7 bases, and 11 bases separated the two germline ends. Germline V lookup: CDR1 SQVTM, CDR2 ANQGSEA.

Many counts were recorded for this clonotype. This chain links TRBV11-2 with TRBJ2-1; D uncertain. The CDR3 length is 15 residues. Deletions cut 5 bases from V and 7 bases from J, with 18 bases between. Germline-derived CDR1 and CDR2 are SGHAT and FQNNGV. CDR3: CASSHPAVGFNEQFF. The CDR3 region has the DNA TGTGCCAGCAGCCACCCGGCCGTGGGATTTAATGAGCAGTTCTTC.

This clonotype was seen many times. CDR3 sequence reads: CATSDPTKGNSGANVLTF. CDR3 nucleotide sequence: TGTGCCACCAGTGATCCAACAAAGGGGAACTCTGGGGCCAACGTCCTGACTTTC. This chain connects TRBV24-1 to TRBJ2-6; a possible D gene is TRBD1 (5 bases). Trimming shortened V by 3 bases and J by 0 bases, and 14 bases separated the two germline ends. Germline CDR1 is KGHDR and CDR2 is SFDVKD. This CDR3 is 18 amino acids long.

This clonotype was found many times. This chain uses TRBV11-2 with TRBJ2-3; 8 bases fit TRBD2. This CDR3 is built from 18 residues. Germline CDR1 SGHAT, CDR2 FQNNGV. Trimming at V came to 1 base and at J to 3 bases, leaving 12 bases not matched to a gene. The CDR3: CASSLGPGGPFGTDTQYF. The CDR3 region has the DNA TGTGCCAGCAGCTTAGGTCCGGGAGGGCCTTTTGGGACAGATACGCAGTATTTT.

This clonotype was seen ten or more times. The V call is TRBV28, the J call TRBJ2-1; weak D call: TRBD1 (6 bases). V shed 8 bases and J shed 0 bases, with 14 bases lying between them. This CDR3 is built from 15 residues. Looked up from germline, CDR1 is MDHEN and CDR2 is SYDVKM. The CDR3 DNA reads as TGTGCCAGCGGTAACAGGGCCGTCTCCTACAATGAGCAGTTCTTC. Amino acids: CASGNRAVSYNEQFF.

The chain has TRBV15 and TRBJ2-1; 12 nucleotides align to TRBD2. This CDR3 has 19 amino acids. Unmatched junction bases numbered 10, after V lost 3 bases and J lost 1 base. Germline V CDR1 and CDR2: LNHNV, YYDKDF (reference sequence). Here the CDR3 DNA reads TGTGCCACCAGCAGTCCCCAGGGACTAGCGGGTCCATCCTACAATGAGCAGTTCTTC. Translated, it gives CATSSPQGLAGPSYNEQFF.

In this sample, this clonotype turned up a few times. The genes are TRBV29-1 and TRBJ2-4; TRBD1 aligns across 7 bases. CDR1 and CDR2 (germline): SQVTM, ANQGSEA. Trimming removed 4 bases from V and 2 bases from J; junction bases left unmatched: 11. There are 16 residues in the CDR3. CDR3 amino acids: CSVVEKQGQPKNIQYF. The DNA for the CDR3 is TGCAGCGTTGTAGAGAAACAGGGGCAACCCAAAAACATTCAGTACTTC.

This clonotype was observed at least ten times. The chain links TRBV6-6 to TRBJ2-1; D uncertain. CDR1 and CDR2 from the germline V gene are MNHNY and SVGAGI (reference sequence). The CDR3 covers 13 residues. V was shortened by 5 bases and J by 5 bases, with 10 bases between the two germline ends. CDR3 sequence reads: CASSLIGDNEQFF. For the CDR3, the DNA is TGTGCCAGCAGTCTGATTGGGGACAATGAGCAGTTCTTC.

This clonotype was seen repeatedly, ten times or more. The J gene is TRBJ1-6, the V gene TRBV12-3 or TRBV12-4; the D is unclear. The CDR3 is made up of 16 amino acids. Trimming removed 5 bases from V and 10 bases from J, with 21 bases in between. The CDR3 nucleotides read TGTGCCAGCAGTCGCCCACCCACAGCTTTGGACTCACCCCTCCACTTT. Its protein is CASSRPPTALDSPLHF.

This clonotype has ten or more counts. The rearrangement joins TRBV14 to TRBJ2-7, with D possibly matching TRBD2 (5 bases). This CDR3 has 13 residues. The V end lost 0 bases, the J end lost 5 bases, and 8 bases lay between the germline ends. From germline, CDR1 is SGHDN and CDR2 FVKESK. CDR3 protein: CASSQDRGDEQYF. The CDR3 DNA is TGTGCCAGCAGCCAAGATCGGGGAGACGAGCAGTACTTC.

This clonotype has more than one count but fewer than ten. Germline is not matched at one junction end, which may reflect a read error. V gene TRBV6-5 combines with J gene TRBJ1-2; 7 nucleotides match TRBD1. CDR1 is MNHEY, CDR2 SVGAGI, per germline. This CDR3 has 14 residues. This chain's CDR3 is CASSYSWTGDGDTF. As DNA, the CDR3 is TGTGCCAGCAGTTACTCTTGGACAGGAGATGGCGACACCTTC.

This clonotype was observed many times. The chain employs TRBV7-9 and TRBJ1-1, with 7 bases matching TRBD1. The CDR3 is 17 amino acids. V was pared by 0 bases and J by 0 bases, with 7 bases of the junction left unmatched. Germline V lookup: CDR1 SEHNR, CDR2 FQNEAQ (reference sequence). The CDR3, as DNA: TGTGCCAGCAGCTTAGCGGGGATTAGGGGGCTGAACACTGAAGCTTTCTTT. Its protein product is CASSLAGIRGLNTEAFF.

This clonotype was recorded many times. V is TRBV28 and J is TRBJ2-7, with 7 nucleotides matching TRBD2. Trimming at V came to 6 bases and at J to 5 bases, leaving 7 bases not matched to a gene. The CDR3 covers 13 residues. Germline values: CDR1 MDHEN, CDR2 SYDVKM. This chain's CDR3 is CASSLGRGHEQYF. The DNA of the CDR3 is TGTGCCAGCAGCCTTGGGAGGGGACACGAGCAGTACTTC. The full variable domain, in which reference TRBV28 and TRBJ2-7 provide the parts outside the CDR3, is DVKVTQSSRYLVKRTGEKVFLECVQDMDHENMFWYRQDPGLGLRLIYFSYDVKMKEKGDIPEGYSVSREKKERFSLILESASTNQTSMYLCASSLGRGHEQYFGPGTRLTVT.